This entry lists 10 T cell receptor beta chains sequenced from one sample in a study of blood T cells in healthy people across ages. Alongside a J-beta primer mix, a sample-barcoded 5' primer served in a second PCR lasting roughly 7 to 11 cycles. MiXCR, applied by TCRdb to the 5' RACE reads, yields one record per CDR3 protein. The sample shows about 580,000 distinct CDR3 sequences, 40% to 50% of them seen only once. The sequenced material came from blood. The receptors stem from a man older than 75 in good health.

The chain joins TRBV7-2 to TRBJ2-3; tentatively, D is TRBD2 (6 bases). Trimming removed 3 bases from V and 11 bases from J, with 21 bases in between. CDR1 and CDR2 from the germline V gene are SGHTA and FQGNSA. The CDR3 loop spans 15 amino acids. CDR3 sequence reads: CASSFNPGPGGKQYF. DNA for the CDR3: TGTGCCAGCAGCTTTAATCCGGGGCCCGGGGGAAAGCAGTATTTT.

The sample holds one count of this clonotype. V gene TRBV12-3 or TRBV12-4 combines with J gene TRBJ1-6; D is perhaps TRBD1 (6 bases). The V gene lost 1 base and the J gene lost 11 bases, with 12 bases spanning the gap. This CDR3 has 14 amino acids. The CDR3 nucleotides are TGTGCCAGCAGTTTAGTGGTCCAGGGGACACCCCTCCACTTT. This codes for CASSLVVQGTPLHF.

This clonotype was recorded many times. CDR3 residues: CAGPSGRTQETQYF. DNA of the CDR3: TGTGCCGGCCCGAGCGGGAGGACACAAGAGACCCAGTACTTC. V and J are TRBV6-5 and TRBJ2-5; 9 bases are shared with TRBD2. The CDR3 is made up of 14 amino acids. J gave up 2 bases and V 11 bases, and 9 bases lay outside the gene matches. Germline V CDR1 and CDR2: MNHEY, SVGAGI.

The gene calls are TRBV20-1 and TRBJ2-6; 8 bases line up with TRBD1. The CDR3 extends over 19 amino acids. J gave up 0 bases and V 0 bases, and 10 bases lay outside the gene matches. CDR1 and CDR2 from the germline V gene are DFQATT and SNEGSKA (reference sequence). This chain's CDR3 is CSARDNRGNSPSGANVLTF. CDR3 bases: TGCAGTGCTAGAGATAACAGGGGGAATTCTCCCTCTGGGGCCAACGTCCTGACTTTC.

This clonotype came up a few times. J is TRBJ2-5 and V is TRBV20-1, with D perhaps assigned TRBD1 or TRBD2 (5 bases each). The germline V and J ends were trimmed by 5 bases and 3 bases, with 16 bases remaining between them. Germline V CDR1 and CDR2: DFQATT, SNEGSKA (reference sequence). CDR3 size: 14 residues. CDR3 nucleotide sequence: TGCAGTGCTCCAGCCCCCGGGACGAAAGAGACCCAGTACTTC. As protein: CSAPAPGTKETQYF.

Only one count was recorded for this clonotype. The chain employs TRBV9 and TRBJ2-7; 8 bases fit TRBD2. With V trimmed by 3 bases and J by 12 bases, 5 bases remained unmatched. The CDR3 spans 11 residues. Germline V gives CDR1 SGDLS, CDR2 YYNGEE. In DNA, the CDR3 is TGTGCCAGCAGCGCCGGGACTAGTCTGTACTTC. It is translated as CASSAGTSLYF.

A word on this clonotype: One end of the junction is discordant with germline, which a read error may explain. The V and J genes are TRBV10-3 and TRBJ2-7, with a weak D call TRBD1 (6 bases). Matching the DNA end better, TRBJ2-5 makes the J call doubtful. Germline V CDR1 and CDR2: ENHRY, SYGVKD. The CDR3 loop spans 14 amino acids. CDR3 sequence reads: CAISLNRDQGTQYF. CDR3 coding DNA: TGTGCCATCAGCCTAAACAGGGACCAAGGGACCCAGTACTTC.

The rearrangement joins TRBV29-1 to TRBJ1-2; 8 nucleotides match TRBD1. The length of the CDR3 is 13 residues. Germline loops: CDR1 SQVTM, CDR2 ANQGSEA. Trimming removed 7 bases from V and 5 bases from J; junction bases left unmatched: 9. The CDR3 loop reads CSATRRTGYGYTF. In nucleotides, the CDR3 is TGCAGCGCAACCAGACGGACAGGGTATGGCTACACCTTC.

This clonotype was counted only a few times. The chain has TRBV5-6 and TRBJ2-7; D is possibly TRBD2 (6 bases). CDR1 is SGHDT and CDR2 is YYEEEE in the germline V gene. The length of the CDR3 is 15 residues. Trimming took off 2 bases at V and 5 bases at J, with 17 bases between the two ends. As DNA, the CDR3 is TGTGCCAGCAGCTTTCAAGGCATGCGGGGCGACGAGCAGTACTTC. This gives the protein CASSFQGMRGDEQYF.

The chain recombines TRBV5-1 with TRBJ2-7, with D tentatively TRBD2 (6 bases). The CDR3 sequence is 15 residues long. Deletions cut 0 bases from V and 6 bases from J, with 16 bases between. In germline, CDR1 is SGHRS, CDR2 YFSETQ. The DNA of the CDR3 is TGCGCCAGCAGCTTGGCCCCGGAGGGCCCTTTCGAGCAGTACTTC. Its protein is CASSLAPEGPFEQYF.